A single sample gave rise to the 2 T cell receptor beta chains below, sequenced in a study of blood T cell repertoires in COVID-19. Profiling relied on immunoSEQ multiplex PCR, and the TCRdb table lists in-frame clones only, not all of them. Counted here are some 190,000 clones, approximately 83% occurring once; the ten biggest clones make up around 9.9%. The sample consisted of peripheral blood. The receptors were gathered from a human donor with active or convalescent COVID-19. The donor label of this sample is uncertain.

CDR3 loop: CASSGDSLDTQYF. The CDR3 DNA reads TGTGCCAGCAGCGGGGACAGCCTAGATACGCAGTATTTT. The J gene is TRBJ2-3, the V gene TRBV9; 7 bases line up with TRBD1. From germline, CDR1 is SGDLS and CDR2 YYNGEE. This CDR3 region has 13 residues. After removal of 3 bases from V and 5 bases from J, the junction contained 3 bases not matched to a gene.

This clone appeared a single time. The chain couples TRBV6-2 or TRBV6-3 to TRBJ1-2; 9 bases fit TRBD1. The CDR3 has 16 amino acids. V gave up 3 bases and J gave up 4 bases; unmatched junction bases: 9. The germline gives CDR1 MNHEY, CDR2 SVGEGT. CDR3 nucleotides: TGTGCCAGCAGTTATCTCCGGACAGGGGTCACCTATGGCTACACCTTC. Translated: CASSYLRTGVTYGYTF.